A single sample gave rise to the 9 T cell receptor beta chains below, sequenced in a study of blood T cell repertoires in COVID-19. The table came from immunoSEQ multiplex PCR; TCRdb's copy has only in-frame clones and leaves some out. The sample yields 40,000 to 45,000 clones, approximately 73% seen once. Sequencing was performed on peripheral blood. The receptor source for this set is a man aged 80 or over with acute or convalescent COVID-19.

This clone was counted between two and nine times. CDR3 amino acids: CASSYGQGSGNTIYF. CDR3 in DNA: TGTGCCAGCAGTTACGGGCAAGGCTCTGGAAACACCATATATTTT. The chain joins TRBV6-2 or TRBV6-3 to TRBJ1-3; D is uncertain. Trimming took off 2 bases at V and 0 bases at J, with 8 bases between the two ends. Germline assignment: CDR1 MNHEY and CDR2 SVGEGT. The CDR3 consists of 15 residues.

This clone was seen more than once but under ten times. The chain carries TRBV2 and TRBJ1-5; D is perhaps TRBD1 (5 bases). In germline, CDR1 is SNHLY, CDR2 FYNNEI. This CDR3 has 15 residues. V was pared by 1 base and J by 0 bases, with 7 bases between. Written as DNA, the CDR3 is TGTGCCAGCAGTGAAGGGGGCTATAGCAATCAGCCCCAGCATTTT. Protein sequence: CASSEGGYSNQPQHF.

This clone came up a few times. J is TRBJ1-4 and V is TRBV11-2, with TRBD1 identical over 12 bases. The V gene end was trimmed by 5 bases and the J gene end by 3 bases; junction bases not matched to a gene: 4. CDR3 length equals 16 residues. CDR1 and CDR2 (germline): SGHAT, FQNNGV. The CDR3 sequence: CASSRDRGPPNEKLFF. The CDR3 DNA reads TGTGCCAGCAGCCGGGACAGGGGGCCACCTAATGAAAAACTGTTTTTT. The full variable domain, completed using reference TRBV11-2 and TRBJ1-4, is EAGVAQSPRYKIIEKRQSVAFWCNPISGHATLYWYQQILGQGPKLLIQFQNNGVVDDSQLPKDRFSAERLKGVDSTLKIQPAKLEDSAVYLCASSRDRGPPNEKLFFGSGTQLSVL.

The V gene is TRBV5-6, the J gene TRBJ1-1; 8 positions agree with TRBD1. The CDR3 has 15 residues. V was clipped by 2 bases and J by 5 bases; unmatched bases: 8. Germline V lookup: CDR1 SGHDT, CDR2 YYEEEE. The chain's CDR3 is CASSFAGTGLTEAFF. DNA for the CDR3: TGTGCCAGCAGCTTCGCAGGGACAGGTTTAACTGAAGCTTTCTTT.

This clone has just a few counts. The rearrangement links TRBV25-1 to TRBJ2-7; 7 bases line up with TRBD1. From germline, CDR1 is MGHDK and CDR2 SYGVNS. CDR3 length: 11 amino acids. V trimming: 8 bases; J trimming: 3 bases; junction bases outside the gene matches: 1. The CDR3 sequence: CASGDSYEQYF. DNA for the CDR3: TGTGCCAGCGGGGACAGCTACGAGCAGTACTTC.

The rearrangement uses TRBV5-8 and TRBJ2-2; D ambiguous. CDR1 and CDR2 (germline): SGHTS, YDEGEE. The CDR3 runs to 13 residues. Deletions cut 3 bases from V and 3 bases from J, with 6 bases between. The CDR3 DNA reads TGTGCCAGCAGCTCGGAGTACACCGGGGAGCTGTTTTTT. Translating it yields CASSSEYTGELFF.

The chain couples TRBV6-5 to TRBJ1-2; possible D gene TRBD1, 5 bases. V was cut by 0 bases and J by 4 bases, with 12 bases left in between. The CDR3 extends over 15 amino acids. From germline, CDR1 is MNHEY and CDR2 SVGAGI. CDR3 residues: CASSYSSQAAYGYTF. In nucleotides, the CDR3 is TGTGCCAGCAGTTACTCGTCACAGGCCGCCTATGGCTACACCTTC.

The V and J genes are TRBV5-4 and TRBJ1-2, with TRBD1 matching 8 bases. V lost 3 bases to trimming and J lost 4 bases; unmatched junction nucleotides: 5. This CDR3 comprises 14 residues. CDR1 is SGHNT and CDR2 is YYREEE in the germline V gene (reference sequence). The CDR3 spells CASSWQGAGYGYTF. In DNA form, the CDR3 reads TGTGCCAGCAGCTGGCAGGGGGCGGGCTATGGCTACACCTTC.

About this clone itself: Lacking the conserved final phenylalanine or tryptophan, this CDR3 likely reflects a read error. It is unclear where the CDR3 begins or ends on the DNA, so no DNA is shown, and the CDR3 is as TCRdb lists it. The rearrangement joins TRBV6-5 to TRBJ1-2; the DNA was not compared with TRBD1, the D call given in the table. Counting both end residues, the CDR3 totals 13 amino acids. Germline assignment: CDR1 MNHEY and CDR2 SVGAGI. Here the CDR3 reads CASSYSPEQQALI.